The clone carrying this T cell receptor beta chain appeared many times. The antigen is not known. Specified time point: newly diagnosed GD, antithyroid drugs for less than 3 months. TCR sequences were obtained from RNA taken from PBMCs. Approximately 9.6 milliliters of peripheral blood were drawn into EDTA tubes. Building the TCR beta libraries relied on iRepertoire HTBI primers, and CDR3 regions underwent Arm-PCR. TCRdb reprocessed the multiplex PCR reads with MiXCR, giving one entry per CDR3 protein. Found here are around 500,000 distinct CDR3 sequences, more than 15% of them singletons; the top ten hold more than 20%. These data are taken from a study of regulatory T cells in long-lasting Graves disease. The germline V gene encodes CDR1 SNHLY and CDR2 FYNNEI. Trimming shortened V by 9 bases and J by 1 base, and 18 bases separated the two germline ends. The CDR3 has 15 amino acids. General study results and limits: Persistent disease was associated with favored TRBV28 usage and with favored use of TRBJ1-2 and TRBJ2-5. Patients with persistent Graves' had lower TCR diversity than newly diagnosed patients.

The same sample was also used in a study of T cells in Graves' hyperthyroidism and ophthalmopathy.

This sequence was found in a woman aged 40 to 65 with Graves disease. The sample here was peripheral blood mononuclear cells (PBMCs), taken at new diagnosis, from a patient treated with antithyroid drugs. The V call is TRBV2, the J call TRBJ1-1, with a possible D match to TRBD1 (5 bases). DNA of the CDR3: TGTGCCAGAGCTACCTCACAGGTCCGGAACACTGAAGCTTTCTTT. Amino acid sequence: CARATSQVRNTEAFF.